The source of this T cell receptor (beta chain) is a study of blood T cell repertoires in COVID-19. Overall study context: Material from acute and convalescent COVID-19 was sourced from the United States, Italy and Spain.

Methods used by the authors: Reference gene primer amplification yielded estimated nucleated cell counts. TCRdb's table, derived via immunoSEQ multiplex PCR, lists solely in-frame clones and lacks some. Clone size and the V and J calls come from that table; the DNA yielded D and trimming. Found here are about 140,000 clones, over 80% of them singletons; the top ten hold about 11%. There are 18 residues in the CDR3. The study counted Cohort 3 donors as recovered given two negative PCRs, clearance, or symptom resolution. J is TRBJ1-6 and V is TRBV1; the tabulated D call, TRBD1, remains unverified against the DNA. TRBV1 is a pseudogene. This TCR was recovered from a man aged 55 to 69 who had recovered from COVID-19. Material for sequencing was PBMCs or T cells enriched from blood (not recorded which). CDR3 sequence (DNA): TGCACCAGCAGCCACGACGAAAACAGGGGGCTAGACAATTCACCCCTCCACTTT. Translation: CTSSHDENRGLDNSPLHF.